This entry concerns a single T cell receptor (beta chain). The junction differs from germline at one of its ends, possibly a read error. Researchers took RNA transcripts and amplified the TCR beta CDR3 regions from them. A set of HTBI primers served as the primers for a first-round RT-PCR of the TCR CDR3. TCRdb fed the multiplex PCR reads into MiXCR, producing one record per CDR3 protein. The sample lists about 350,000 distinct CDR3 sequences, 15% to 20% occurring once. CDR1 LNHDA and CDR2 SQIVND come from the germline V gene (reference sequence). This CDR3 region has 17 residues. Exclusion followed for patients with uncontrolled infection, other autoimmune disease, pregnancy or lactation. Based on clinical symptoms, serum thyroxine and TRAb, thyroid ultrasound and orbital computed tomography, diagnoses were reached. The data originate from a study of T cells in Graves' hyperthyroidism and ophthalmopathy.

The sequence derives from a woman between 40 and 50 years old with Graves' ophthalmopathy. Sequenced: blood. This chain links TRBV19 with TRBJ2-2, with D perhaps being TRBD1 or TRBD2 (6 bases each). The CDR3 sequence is CASSSMGGMERAGELYF. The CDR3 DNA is TGTGCCAGTAGTTCTATGGGGGGCATGGAGCGCGCCGGGGAGCTGTATTTT.